This T cell receptor (beta chain) was sequenced for a study of T cell responses to AZD1222 COVID-19 vaccine. Assay: immunoSEQ multiplex PCR; the TCRdb copy retains only in-frame clones and omits some. The profile shows 140,000 to 150,000 clones, approximately 90% of them singletons. Germline assignment: CDR1 SNHLY and CDR2 FYNNEI. The CDR3 extends over 14 amino acids. Trimming took off 5 bases at V and 2 bases at J, with 12 bases between the two ends. This sequence was found in an adult in good health. The input for sequencing was peripheral blood, taken on day 0 of AZD1222 vaccination. The V call is TRBV2, the J call TRBJ1-1, with D uncertain. CDR3 amino acids: CASSQSPLNTEAFF. CDR3 sequence (DNA): TGTGCCAGCAGTCAAAGCCCCCTCAACACTGAAGCTTTCTTT.